The present TCR beta chain was sequenced within a study of blood T cell repertoires in COVID-19. V dropped 6 bases and J dropped 3; count of bases not matched to a gene: 7. CDR1 is MNHEY and CDR2 is SVGAGI in the germline V gene. The CDR3 covers 15 residues. Repertoires were generated with immunoSEQ multiplex PCR, while TCRdb's copy carries only in-frame clones and drops some. The sample has around 230,000 clones; around 90% are singletons. Sequencing was done on a sample of peripheral blood. The receptor's source is a man between 60 and 70 years old who had recovered from COVID-19. V is TRBV6-5 and J is TRBJ2-2; 7 nucleotides align to TRBD1. Written as DNA, the CDR3 is TGTGCCAGCAGCTTCAACAGGGGACACACCGGGGAGCTGTTTTTT. As protein: CASSFNRGHTGELFF.